One and the same sample provided the 25 T cell receptor beta chains below, sequenced in a study of blood T cells in healthy people across ages. Primed by a sample-barcoded 5' primer and a J-beta primer mix, a second PCR proceeded for about 6 to 12 cycles. A single record per CDR3 protein comes from TCRdb applying MiXCR to the 5' RACE reads. Of 800,000 to 1,000,000 distinct CDR3 sequences in the sample, 48% were seen once. Sequencing input: blood. All receptors derive from a man aged 25-45 years in good health.

The chain recombines TRBV20-1 with TRBJ2-7; no clear D. The V end lost 0 bases, the J end lost 0 bases, and 6 bases lay between the germline ends. Germline-derived CDR1 and CDR2 are DFQATT and SNEGSKA (reference sequence). The CDR3 is 13 amino acids. The CDR3 DNA is TGCAGTGCTAGAGATCCCTTCTCCTACGAGCAGTACTTC. It translates to CSARDPFSYEQYF.

As for this clonotype: The junction does not match germline at one end; this may be a read error. The chain recombines TRBV3-1 with TRBJ1-2; D not certain. The germline V gene has CDR1 LGHDT and CDR2 YNNKEL (reference sequence). The CDR3 totals 14 residues. The CDR3 loop reads CASSQGVVNYGYIF. The DNA for the CDR3 is TGTGCCAGCAGCCAAGGGGTCGTGAACTATGGCTACATCTTC. Complete variable domain (other parts from reference TRBV3-1 and TRBJ1-2): DTAVSQTPKYLVTQMGNDKSIKCEQNLGHDTMYWYKQDSKKFLKIMFSYNNKELIINETVPNRFSPKSPDKAHLNLHINSLELGDSAVYFCASSQGVVNYGYIFGSGTRLTVV.

The rearrangement links TRBV27 to TRBJ1-1; D is unclear. Germline values: CDR1 MNHEY, CDR2 SMNVEV (reference sequence). The V end was cut by 2 bases, the J end by 0 bases, with 7 bases between. The CDR3 extends over 14 amino acids. CDR3 coding DNA: TGTGCCAGCAGTTTAGTGGCCATGAACACTGAAGCTTTCTTT. Encoded protein: CASSLVAMNTEAFF.

This clonotype was observed many times. The rearrangement links TRBV5-1 to TRBJ1-6; TRBD1 matches at 12 bases. V gave up 2 bases and J gave up 7 bases; unmatched junction bases: 1. This CDR3 is 15 amino acids long. CDR1 is SGHRS, CDR2 YFSETQ, per germline. CDR3 loop: CASSFGTGGNSPLHF. The CDR3 DNA is TGCGCCAGCAGCTTCGGGACAGGGGGCAATTCACCCCTCCACTTT.

The rearrangement uses TRBV29-1 and TRBJ2-1, with unresolved D. The germline CDR1 and CDR2 sequences are SQVTM and ANQGSEA. The CDR3 has 12 residues. Trimming removed 7 bases from V and 4 bases from J, with 11 bases in between. The CDR3 nucleotides are TGCAGCGCGGACGGCGGATACAATGAGCAGTTCTTC. It is translated as CSADGGYNEQFF.

J is TRBJ1-5 and V is TRBV20-1, with 9 nucleotides matching TRBD1. This CDR3 has 15 amino acids. Per the germline V gene, CDR1 is DFQATT and CDR2 is SNEGSKA (reference sequence). V trimming: 6 bases; J trimming: 6 bases; junction bases outside the gene matches: 12. CDR3 sequence reads: CSAYPGQGGTQPQHF. CDR3 nucleotide sequence: TGCAGTGCGTATCCGGGACAGGGAGGTACTCAGCCCCAGCATTTT.

V is TRBV6-2 or TRBV6-3 and J is TRBJ2-3; 9 positions match TRBD1. Germline assignment: CDR1 MNHEY and CDR2 SVGEGT. Trimming cost V 5 bases and J 2 bases; bases outside gene matches: 8. The CDR3 is 16 residues long. DNA of the CDR3: TGTGCCAGCAGTCCCCTCGGGACAGGGATCACAGATACGCAGTATTTT. The encoded protein is CASSPLGTGITDTQYF.

The J gene is TRBJ2-3, the V gene TRBV11-2, with 8 bases lining up with TRBD2. The CDR3 sequence is 15 residues long. Unmatched junction bases numbered 8, after V lost 5 bases and J lost 4 bases. Germline CDR1 reads SGHAT; CDR2 reads FQNNGV. The CDR3 spells CASSAGGFVSDTQYF. CDR3 bases: TGTGCCAGCAGCGCGGGAGGTTTTGTTTCAGATACGCAGTATTTT. The whole variable domain, remainder taken from reference TRBV11-2 and TRBJ2-3, is EAGVAQSPRYKIIEKRQSVAFWCNPISGHATLYWYQQILGQGPKLLIQFQNNGVVDDSQLPKDRFSAERLKGVDSTLKIQPAKLEDSAVYLCASSAGGFVSDTQYFGPGTRLTVL.

The table lists this clonotype with many counts. The J gene is TRBJ2-5, the V gene TRBV7-2, with D perhaps matching TRBD1 (5 bases). Germline values: CDR1 SGHTA, CDR2 FQGNSA. The germline V and J ends were trimmed by 5 bases and 5 bases, with 18 bases remaining between them. There are 15 residues in the CDR3. The CDR3 nucleotides read TGTGCCAGCAGCCCCCGGGCCCAGGGCCAGGAGACCCAGTACTTC. It is translated as CASSPRAQGQETQYF.

The chain links TRBV28 to TRBJ2-3; the D gene is possibly TRBD2 (6 bases). The V end was cut by 5 bases, the J end by 1 base, with 13 bases between. The V gene's germline CDR1 is MDHEN and CDR2 SYDVKM. CDR3 length: 15 amino acids. The CDR3 sequence is CASSEYGTGTDTQYF. The CDR3 coding sequence is TGTGCCAGCAGTGAATACGGGACTGGCACAGATACGCAGTATTTT.

V and J are TRBV28 and TRBJ2-7; D is ambiguous. V lost 2 bases, J lost 5 bases, and 16 bases lay in between. CDR3 length equals 15 residues. CDR1 is MDHEN, CDR2 SYDVKM, per germline. The CDR3 is CASSLHLSRYNEQYF. Written as DNA, the CDR3 is TGTGCCAGCAGTTTACATCTTTCGCGCTATAACGAGCAGTACTTC.

This clonotype has more than one count but fewer than ten. The chain employs TRBV28 and TRBJ2-5; the D gene is possibly TRBD1 (6 bases). In germline, CDR1 is MDHEN, CDR2 SYDVKM. CDR3 length: 13 residues. V lost 10 bases and J 1 base, leaving 13 bases between the germline ends. In nucleotides, the CDR3 is TGTGCCATCCTTTCGACAGGCCAAGAGACCCAGTACTTC. Translating gives CAILSTGQETQYF.

The chain uses TRBV20-1 and TRBJ2-1; the match to TRBD2 covers 7 bases. The CDR3 runs to 15 residues. Germline-derived CDR1 and CDR2 are DFQATT and SNEGSKA (reference sequence). Trimming took 5 bases from V and 4 from J; bases not matched to a gene: 11. The CDR3 DNA is TGCAGTGCTCGGAAACCGGCTAGCGGATACAATGAGCAGTTCTTC. It translates to CSARKPASGYNEQFF.

The chain links TRBV7-9 to TRBJ2-4, with D perhaps matching TRBD1 (6 bases). Judging by the DNA end, TRBJ2-7 fits better; the J call may be wrong. The CDR3 loop spans 14 amino acids. Germline loops: CDR1 SEHNR, CDR2 FQNEAQ (reference sequence). The chain's CDR3 is CASSLDAGDHEQYF. The DNA of the CDR3 is TGTGCCAGCAGCTTAGATGCAGGGGACCACGAGCAGTACTTC.

V usage is TRBV4-3 and J usage is TRBJ2-3, with TRBD2 identical over 12 bases. J lost 4 bases, V lost 2 bases, and 7 bases had no gene match. The CDR3 runs to 17 residues. Germline lookup yields CDR1 LGHNA and CDR2 YSLEER. CDR3 coding DNA: TGCGCCAGCAGCCAAAAGACGTCTAGCGGGGGGGCAGATACGCAGTATTTT. This gives the protein CASSQKTSSGGADTQYF.

The chain joins TRBV6-1 to TRBJ2-2; perhaps TRBD2 as D (5 bases). Germline V gene sequence: CDR1 MNHNS, CDR2 SASEGT. The V end lost 0 bases, the J end lost 4 bases, and 15 bases lay between the germline ends. The CDR3 has 17 amino acids. The CDR3 loop reads CASSEAGLRAVTGELFF. The CDR3 bases are TGTGCCAGCAGTGAAGCAGGGCTCCGAGCGGTCACCGGGGAGCTGTTTTTT.

V gene TRBV5-4 combines with J gene TRBJ2-7, with 10 positions matching TRBD1. V lost 4 bases to trimming and J lost 3 bases; unmatched junction nucleotides: 10. The germline gives CDR1 SGHNT, CDR2 YYREEE (reference sequence). This CDR3 is 16 amino acids long. This chain's CDR3 is CASSHDGTGAIYEQYF. CDR3 sequence (DNA): TGTGCCAGCAGCCACGACGGGACAGGGGCTATCTACGAGCAGTACTTC.

The rearrangement uses TRBV24-1 and TRBJ2-2; unclear D gene. This CDR3 has 12 residues. Trimming took off 8 bases at V and 3 bases at J, with 6 bases between the two ends. CDR1 and CDR2 (germline): KGHDR, SFDVKD. The CDR3 nucleotides are TGTGCCACCAAAGTGGACACCGGGGAGCTGTTTTTT. Translated: CATKVDTGELFF.

The rearrangement joins TRBV28 to TRBJ2-3; 8 bases are a match to TRBD2. Germline loops: CDR1 MDHEN, CDR2 SYDVKM. The CDR3 totals 19 residues. The V gene end was trimmed by 2 bases and the J gene end by 0 bases; junction bases not matched to a gene: 13. The CDR3 sequence: CASSLLTGGETSSTDTQYF. The CDR3 DNA follows: TGTGCCAGCAGTTTACTTACCGGGGGGGAAACTTCTAGCACAGATACGCAGTATTTT.

The chain has TRBV11-2 and TRBJ2-4; TRBD2 matches at 11 bases. With V trimmed by 5 bases and J by 0 bases, 12 bases remained unmatched. The length of the CDR3 is 19 residues. Per the germline V gene, CDR1 is SGHAT and CDR2 is FQNNGV. The CDR3 here is CASSHSGLAVEIAKNIQYF. In nucleotides, the CDR3 is TGTGCCAGCAGCCATTCGGGACTAGCGGTGGAAATAGCCAAAAACATTCAGTACTTC. Filled out from reference TRBV11-2 and TRBJ2-4, the complete variable domain reads EAGVAQSPRYKIIEKRQSVAFWCNPISGHATLYWYQQILGQGPKLLIQFQNNGVVDDSQLPKDRFSAERLKGVDSTLKIQPAKLEDSAVYLCASSHSGLAVEIAKNIQYFGAGTRLSVL.

The sample holds one count of this clonotype. The CDR3 loop reads CASRPRAASGNTIYF. CDR3 coding DNA: TGTGCCAGCAGACCTCGGGCGGCCTCTGGAAACACCATATATTTT. The chain has TRBV28 and TRBJ1-3; no definite D call. The CDR3 runs 15 residues. Germline CDR1 is MDHEN and CDR2 is SYDVKM. Trimming stripped 6 bases from V and 0 bases from J, with 12 bases between.

J is TRBJ2-3 and V is TRBV15; unclear D gene. This CDR3 has 13 amino acids. Trimming left V 0 bases short and J 8 bases short, with 9 bases between. Germline values: CDR1 LNHNV, CDR2 YYDKDF (reference sequence). The CDR3 coding sequence is TGTGCCACCAGCAGAGAAGGTATCGGTACGCAGTATTTT. Translating gives CATSREGIGTQYF.

This chain uses TRBV28 with TRBJ1-2, with 10 bases aligning to TRBD1. V was pared by 5 bases and J by 4 bases, with 13 bases of the junction left unmatched. Germline CDR1 MDHEN, CDR2 SYDVKM. The CDR3 runs to 17 residues. CDR3 DNA sequence: TGTGCCAGCAGTCCCCAACCGGGACAGGGGAAAGGCTATGGCTACACCTTC. Its translation: CASSPQPGQGKGYGYTF.

The J gene is TRBJ1-2, the V gene TRBV2; D ambiguous. CDR3 length: 13 amino acids. Germline V gene lookup returns CDR1 SNHLY and CDR2 FYNNEI. The ends were cut back, 3 bases at V and 5 bases at J, with 10 bases in the middle. The CDR3 protein is CASSDYLGYGYTF. The CDR3 DNA is TGTGCCAGCAGTGATTACTTGGGGTATGGCTACACCTTC. Supplemented by reference TRBV2 and TRBJ1-2, the full variable domain reads EPEVTQTPSHQVTQMGQEVILRCVPISNHLYFYWYRQILGQKVEFLVSFYNNEISEKSEIFDDQFSVERPDGSNFTLKIRSTKLEDSAMYFCASSDYLGYGYTFGSGTRLTVV.

The V gene is TRBV6-5, the J gene TRBJ2-6, with D unclear. This CDR3 is 16 amino acids long. CDR1 is MNHEY, CDR2 SVGAGI, per germline. Trimming cost V 2 bases and J 0 bases, with 8 bases left between them. The CDR3 reads CASSYTQFSGANVLTF. In DNA, the CDR3 is TGTGCCAGCAGTTACACCCAGTTCTCTGGGGCCAACGTCCTGACTTTC.